These 13 T cell receptor beta chains originate from one sample sequenced in a study of tumor-infiltrating lymphocytes in localized non-small cell lung cancer. Only in-frame clones appear in the TCRdb table, and some are missing; sequencing was by immunoSEQ multiplex PCR. Of 9,000 to 15,000 clones listed, around 64% were seen once; the top ten hold approximately 9.9%. Sequencing input: uninvolved lung tissue not adjacent to the tumor. These receptors were collected from a human donor with non-small cell lung cancer.

V usage is TRBV10-3 and J usage is TRBJ2-7, with 7 bases matching TRBD1. The CDR3 has 14 amino acids. Germline loops: CDR1 ENHRY, CDR2 SYGVKD. Trimming cost V 6 bases and J 5 bases; bases outside gene matches: 10. CDR3 region: CAISANRDRNEQYF. The CDR3 coding sequence is TGTGCCATCAGCGCGAACCGGGACAGAAACGAGCAGTACTTC.

The chain recombines TRBV6-5 with TRBJ2-4, with 9 bases that match TRBD1. In germline, CDR1 is MNHEY, CDR2 SVGAGI. V dropped 5 bases and J dropped 16; count of bases not matched to a gene: 6. The CDR3 has 11 amino acids. CDR3 nucleotides: TGTGCCAGCAGTCTTGGGACAGGGAATTACTTC. This encodes CASSLGTGNYF.

The chain uses TRBV5-1 and TRBJ2-7, with unresolved D. With 0 bases removed from V and 3 bases from J, the gap between germline ends came to 7 bases. CDR3 length equals 13 residues. Germline-derived CDR1 and CDR2 are SGHRS and YFSETQ. CDR3 nucleotide sequence: TGCGCCAGCAGCTTGGGATCCGTCTACGAGCAGTACTTC. It is translated as CASSLGSVYEQYF.

This CDR3 reads CASSPTGDNYGYTF. The CDR3 nucleotides are TGTGCCAGCAGCCCGACAGGGGATAACTATGGCTACACCTTC. The V call is TRBV2, the J call TRBJ1-2; 8 nucleotides agree with TRBD1. Germline V lookup: CDR1 SNHLY, CDR2 FYNNEI. The CDR3 runs 14 residues. The ends lost 6 bases at V and 1 base at J; junction bases unmatched: 4.

This chain uses TRBV30 with TRBJ1-2; a possible D gene is TRBD1 (5 bases). The V gene's germline CDR1 is GTSNPN and CDR2 SVGIG (reference sequence). CDR3 length: 12 residues. The V and J ends lost 0 bases and 4 bases respectively, with 6 bases between them. CDR3 region: CAWSVGGYGYTF. In nucleotides, the CDR3 is TGTGCCTGGAGTGTGGGGGGCTATGGCTACACCTTC.

The DNA of the CDR3 is TGCAGTGCTGGACAGGTAGACGAGCAGTACTTC. Amino acids: CSAGQVDEQYF. The rearrangement joins TRBV20-1 to TRBJ2-7, with 7 bases matching TRBD1. Germline trimming cut 5 bases from V and 5 bases from J; bases unmatched to any gene: 3. Germline V CDR1 and CDR2: DFQATT, SNEGSKA (reference sequence). The CDR3 extends over 11 amino acids.

This sequence joins TRBV7-8 and TRBJ1-2; D unresolved. This CDR3 region has 17 residues. V was pared by 0 bases and J by 4 bases, with 18 bases between. Germline V gene lookup returns CDR1 SGHVS and CDR2 FQNEAQ. The CDR3 nucleotides are TGTGCCAGCAGCTTAGCACCTGAGACACACCGTTCCTATGGCTACACCTTC. Amino acid sequence: CASSLAPETHRSYGYTF.

The CDR3 DNA reads as TGTGCCAGCAGCCCATCCACAGATACGCAGTATTTT. Its protein product is CASSPSTDTQYF. The chain couples TRBV7-2 to TRBJ2-3, with D unresolved. CDR1 and CDR2 from the germline V gene are SGHTA and FQGNSA. This CDR3 is 12 amino acids long. The germline V and J ends were trimmed by 5 bases and 2 bases, with 5 bases remaining between them.

The count of this clone is one. The rearrangement uses TRBV30 and TRBJ2-2; no firm D call. Per germline, CDR1 GTSNPN and CDR2 SVGIG (reference sequence). The germline V and J ends were trimmed by 3 bases and 0 bases, with 5 bases remaining between them. The CDR3 is 13 residues long. CDR3 nucleotides: TGTGCCTGGAGCCCGGCGAACACCGGGGAGCTGTTTTTT. It encodes CAWSPANTGELFF.

The chain has TRBV27 and TRBJ2-3; 7 bases align to TRBD1. Germline V gives CDR1 MNHEY, CDR2 SMNVEV (reference sequence). The V segment lost 3 bases and the J segment 2 bases; nucleotides outside the gene matches: 14. The CDR3 sequence is 18 residues long. The CDR3 loop reads CASSFSVVTGRFTDTQYF. The CDR3 coding sequence is TGTGCCAGCAGTTTTTCGGTAGTGACAGGGCGTTTCACAGATACGCAGTATTTT.

The CDR3 loop is CASSVGVGLAGETQYF. The CDR3, as DNA: TGTGCCAGCAGCGTAGGGGTAGGACTAGCGGGGGAGACCCAGTACTTC. V gene TRBV9 combines with J gene TRBJ2-5, with 12 bases that match TRBD2. The CDR3 is made up of 16 amino acids. J gave up 5 bases and V 0 bases, and 5 bases lay outside the gene matches. The V gene's germline CDR1 is SGDLS and CDR2 YYNGEE.

V and J are TRBV19 and TRBJ1-2; weak D call: TRBD1 (6 bases). There are 12 residues in the CDR3. CDR1 LNHDA and CDR2 SQIVND come from the germline V gene (reference sequence). V lost 10 bases and J lost 4, with 13 bases in between. The CDR3 loop is CATEDSFYGYTF. The CDR3 region has the DNA TGTGCCACGGAGGACAGCTTCTATGGCTACACCTTC.

This clone was recorded a few times. The V call is TRBV29-1, the J call TRBJ1-5; no clear D gene. V was shortened by 4 bases and J by 3 bases, with 10 bases between the two germline ends. This CDR3 spans 13 amino acids. CDR1 SQVTM and CDR2 ANQGSEA come from the germline V gene. The CDR3 loop reads CSVVSGNNQPQHF. The CDR3 coding sequence is TGCAGCGTTGTCTCAGGAAACAATCAGCCCCAGCATTTT.